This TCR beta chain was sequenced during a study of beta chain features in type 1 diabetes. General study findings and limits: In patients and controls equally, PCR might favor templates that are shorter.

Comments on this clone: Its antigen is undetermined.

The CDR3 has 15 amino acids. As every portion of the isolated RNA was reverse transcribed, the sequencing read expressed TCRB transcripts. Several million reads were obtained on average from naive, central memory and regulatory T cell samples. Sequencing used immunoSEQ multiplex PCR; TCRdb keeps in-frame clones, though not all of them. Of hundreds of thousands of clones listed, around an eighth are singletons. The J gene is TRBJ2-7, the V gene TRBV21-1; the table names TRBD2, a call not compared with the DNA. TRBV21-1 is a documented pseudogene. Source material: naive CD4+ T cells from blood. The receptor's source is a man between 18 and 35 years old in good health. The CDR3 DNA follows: TGTGCCAGCAGCAAAGTTGGGCGGGAACTTTTCGAGCAGTACTTC. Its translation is CASSKVGRELFEQYF.